The 14 T cell receptor beta chains below all came from one sample that was sequenced in a study of cytomegalovirus exposure and HLA in healthy donors. Amplification used 60 Vbeta primers and 13 Jbeta primers. Clones were sequenced by immunoSEQ multiplex PCR, and TCRdb holds only the in-frame ones, with some missing. Reported are more than 60,000 clones; the ten largest clones contain more than 15%. What was sequenced was PBMCs. The receptors derive from a boy between 10 and 17 years old in good health and CMV-seronegative.

This chain uses TRBV29-1 with TRBJ1-2; no firm D call. The CDR3 spans 14 residues. V lost 1 base to trimming and J lost 5 bases, with 14 bases between them. In germline, CDR1 is SQVTM, CDR2 ANQGSEA. The CDR3 protein is CSVEGVGTRYGYTF. For the CDR3, the DNA is TGCAGCGTTGAAGGGGTGGGAACTAGATATGGCTACACCTTC.

The gene calls are TRBV30 and TRBJ1-1; 7 bases are shared with TRBD1. J lost 6 bases, V lost 0 bases, and 7 bases had no gene match. Germline CDR1 and CDR2: GTSNPN and SVGIG (reference sequence). The CDR3 length is 14 residues. The CDR3 DNA sequence: TGTGCCTGGAGTGTTTCCCTGACAGGGTCTGAAGCTTTCTTT. Its protein is CAWSVSLTGSEAFF.

The V gene is TRBV19, the J gene TRBJ2-7; 7 bases line up with TRBD2. J gave up 2 bases and V 4 bases, and 8 bases lay outside the gene matches. Germline-derived CDR1 and CDR2 are LNHDA and SQIVND (reference sequence). The CDR3 length is 15 residues. For the CDR3, the DNA is TGTGCCAGTAGTAAGCCTAGCGGATCCACCTACGAGCAGTACTTC. It codes for CASSKPSGSTYEQYF.

J is TRBJ2-7 and V is TRBV7-2; D gene ambiguous. This CDR3 has 11 residues. V was cut by 4 bases and J by 2 bases, with 3 bases left in between. In germline, CDR1 is SGHTA, CDR2 FQGNSA. As DNA, the CDR3 is TGTGCCAGCAGCTCGGCCTACGAGCAGTACTTC. This gives the protein CASSSAYEQYF. Full variable domain (missing parts from reference TRBV7-2 and TRBJ2-7): GAGVSQSPSNKVTEKGKDVELRCDPISGHTALYWYRQSLGQGLEFLIYFQGNSAPDKSGLPSDRFSAERTGGSVSTLTIQRTQQEDSAVYLCASSSAYEQYFGPGTRLTVT.

The rearrangement uses TRBV5-6 and TRBJ1-2; the D is unclear. The CDR3 has 13 residues. In germline, CDR1 is SGHDT, CDR2 YYEEEE. V lost 2 bases to trimming and J lost 0 bases, with 5 bases between them. This CDR3 is CASSFGANYGYTF. The CDR3 DNA follows: TGTGCCAGCAGCTTCGGGGCTAACTATGGCTACACCTTC.

This sequence joins TRBV9 and TRBJ1-1; possibly TRBD1 for D (5 bases). The CDR3 contains 16 residues. The V gene's germline CDR1 is SGDLS and CDR2 YYNGEE. Trimming removed 0 bases from V and 0 bases from J, with 12 bases in between. CDR3 coding DNA: TGTGCCAGCAGCGTAGCCCAGGGCGCCATGAACACTGAAGCTTTCTTT. Protein: CASSVAQGAMNTEAFF. The full variable domain, completed using reference TRBV9 and TRBJ1-1, is DSGVTQTPKHLITATGQRVTLRCSPRSGDLSVYWYQQSLDQGLQFLIQYYNGEERAKGNILERFSAQQFPDLHSELNLSSLELGDSALYFCASSVAQGAMNTEAFFGQGTRLTVV.

CDR3 DNA: TGTGCCAGCAGTCAGGGACATAGACCCTACGAGCAGTACTTC. It encodes CASSQGHRPYEQYF. This sequence joins TRBV27 and TRBJ2-7; D possibly corresponds to TRBD1 (6 bases). Germline V lookup: CDR1 MNHEY, CDR2 SMNVEV (reference sequence). The V end lost 5 bases, the J end lost 2 bases, and 13 bases lay between the germline ends. The CDR3 totals 14 residues.

CDR3 in amino acids: CASSPQERGYTF. In DNA form, the CDR3 reads TGTGCCAGCAGTCCTCAGGAGCGGGGCTACACCTTC. The chain joins TRBV2 to TRBJ1-2, with D hard to call. The CDR3 loop spans 12 amino acids. The germline V and J ends were trimmed by 5 bases and 8 bases, with 12 bases remaining between them. CDR1 is SNHLY and CDR2 is FYNNEI in the germline V gene. Full variable domain (rest looked up from reference TRBV2 and TRBJ1-2): EPEVTQTPSHQVTQMGQEVILRCVPISNHLYFYWYRQILGQKVEFLVSFYNNEISEKSEIFDDQFSVERPDGSNFTLKIRSTKLEDSAMYFCASSPQERGYTFGSGTRLTVV.

The J gene is TRBJ1-1, the V gene TRBV6-4, with D maybe TRBD1 (6 bases). Germline V gene data show CDR1 as MRHNA and CDR2 as SNTAGT. V gave up 6 bases and J gave up 3 bases, with 14 bases separating them. CDR3 length: 14 residues. CDR3 in DNA: TGTGCCAGCAGAACAGGGAAGGGATACACTGAAGCTTTCTTT. Protein product: CASRTGKGYTEAFF.

V and J are TRBV25-1 and TRBJ1-2; 12 bases are a match to TRBD1. J was trimmed by 5 bases and V by 3 bases; bases with no gene match: 10. The CDR3 runs to 17 residues. Germline V CDR1 and CDR2: MGHDK, SYGVNS. CDR3 DNA: TGTGCCAGCAGTGACCCGGGACAGGGGGCGGGAGGGTATGGCTACACCTTC. As protein: CASSDPGQGAGGYGYTF.

The rearrangement links TRBV7-3 to TRBJ2-1; a possible D gene is TRBD2 (6 bases). Germline lookup yields CDR1 SGHTA and CDR2 FQGTGA. The CDR3 is made up of 16 amino acids. The V end lost 5 bases, the J end lost 7 bases, and 21 bases lay between the germline ends. The CDR3 DNA reads as TGTGCCAGCAGCCCTATGGGGGGAGTGGTTACAAATGAGCAGTTCTTC. This gives the protein CASSPMGGVVTNEQFF.

For the CDR3, the DNA is TGTGCCAGCAGCCGGGGGGACCGGAGCTCCTACGAGCAGTACTTC. The encoded protein is CASSRGDRSSYEQYF. V usage is TRBV7-9 and J usage is TRBJ2-7, with 7 bases identical to TRBD2. This CDR3 region has 15 residues. J was trimmed by 0 bases and V by 5 bases; bases with no gene match: 7. CDR1 and CDR2 (germline): SEHNR, FQNEAQ (reference sequence). Looking up the rest from reference TRBV7-9 and TRBJ2-7 gives the full variable domain: DTGVSQNPRHKITKRGQNVTFRCDPISEHNRLYWYRQTLGQGPEFLTYFQNEAQLEKSRLLSDRFSAERPKGSFSTLEIQRTEQGDSAMYLCASSRGDRSSYEQYFGPGTRLTVT.

This sequence joins TRBV10-3 and TRBJ2-4; the D gene is possibly TRBD1 (5 bases). The CDR3 is made up of 14 amino acids. Trimming left V 6 bases short and J 0 bases short, with 9 bases between. CDR1 and CDR2 (germline): ENHRY, SYGVKD. The CDR3 region is CAIRDTKAKNIQYF. For the CDR3, the DNA is TGTGCCATCAGGGACACTAAAGCCAAAAACATTCAGTACTTC.

The CDR3 sequence is CASSYRGSGEQYF. Written as DNA, the CDR3 is TGTGCCAGCAGCTACAGGGGTAGTGGCGAGCAGTACTTC. The gene calls are TRBV7-3 and TRBJ2-7; TRBD1 aligns across 7 bases. This CDR3 contains 13 residues. Germline V gene data show CDR1 as SGHTA and CDR2 as FQGTGA. V dropped 4 bases and J dropped 6; count of bases not matched to a gene: 6.